A single sample gave rise to the 17 T cell receptor beta chains below, sequenced in a study of blood T cell repertoires in COVID-19. Profiling relied on immunoSEQ multiplex PCR, and the TCRdb table lists in-frame clones only, not all of them. The sample shows nearly 90,000 clones, 72% of them seen only once. The sequencing input was peripheral blood. The receptors were gathered from a woman older than 75 with acute or convalescent COVID-19.

V gene TRBV9 combines with J gene TRBJ1-6, with D maybe TRBD1 (6 bases). V was cut by 4 bases and J by 6 bases, with 17 bases left in between. Germline CDR1 SGDLS, CDR2 YYNGEE. CDR3 length: 16 residues. DNA for the CDR3: TGTGCCAGCAGCCAAGGGGGAAGCAGGGGTAATTCACCCCTCCACTTT. Amino acids: CASSQGGSRGNSPLHF.

The CDR3 DNA reads as TGTGCCAGCAGTCTGTTTCGGCTAGCTGAGACCGGGGAGCTGTTTTTT. Its translation is CASSLFRLAETGELFF. The rearrangement uses TRBV27 and TRBJ2-2; D perhaps matches TRBD2 (5 bases). CDR1 is MNHEY and CDR2 is SMNVEV in the germline V gene (reference sequence). CDR3 length equals 16 residues. Trimming pared 5 bases from V and 5 bases from J, leaving 18 bases between.

In its sample, this clone was seen a few times. This rearrangement joins TRBV6-5 to TRBJ2-3; 7 bases fit TRBD2. The ends lost 7 bases at V and 6 bases at J; junction bases unmatched: 7. Germline V lookup: CDR1 MNHEY, CDR2 SVGAGI. The CDR3 has 13 residues. CDR3 protein: CASIGGGLDTQYF. CDR3 nucleotides: TGTGCCAGCATTGGCGGGGGTCTGGATACGCAGTATTTT.

The J gene is TRBJ1-4, the V gene TRBV30; TRBD1 aligns across 8 bases. CDR3 length: 15 amino acids. CDR1 is GTSNPN and CDR2 is SVGIG in the germline V gene (reference sequence). V lost 6 bases and J lost 5; bases outside the gene matches: 11. The CDR3 sequence is CACGAGQGRNEKLFF. Here the CDR3 DNA reads TGTGCCTGCGGCGCCGGACAGGGTAGGAATGAAAAACTGTTTTTT.

The rearrangement joins TRBV19 to TRBJ2-3, with 12 bases identical to TRBD1. V lost 6 bases, J lost 0 bases, and 10 bases stayed unmatched. Germline CDR1 reads LNHDA; CDR2 reads SQIVND (reference sequence). The CDR3 runs to 18 residues. The CDR3 protein is CASRRDRGRGFSTDTQYF. DNA of the CDR3: TGTGCCAGTAGGCGGGACAGGGGGCGGGGGTTTAGCACAGATACGCAGTATTTT.

The chain employs TRBV6-5 and TRBJ1-6; tentative D call: TRBD1 (5 bases). Germline CDR1 is MNHEY and CDR2 is SVGAGI. There are 13 residues in the CDR3. The V gene lost 5 bases and the J gene lost 8 bases, with 10 bases spanning the gap. The CDR3 bases are TGTGCCAGCAGTCTGGGGGGAGATTCACCCCTCCACTTT. Translation: CASSLGGDSPLHF.

The V call is TRBV7-2, the J call TRBJ2-3, with TRBD2 as a possible D gene (6 bases). Germline V gene lookup returns CDR1 SGHTA and CDR2 FQGNSA. V lost 5 bases and J lost 5, with 14 bases in between. The CDR3 spans 14 residues. The CDR3: CASSPGPEGDTQYF. The CDR3 nucleotides are TGTGCCAGCAGCCCTGGACCGGAGGGAGATACGCAGTATTTT.

In this sample, this clone turned up a few times. This sequence joins TRBV28 and TRBJ1-2, with a weak D call TRBD1 (6 bases). Germline CDR1 reads MDHEN; CDR2 reads SYDVKM. The V end was cut by 5 bases, the J end by 10 bases, with 14 bases between. The CDR3 sequence is 12 residues long. CDR3 region: CASSLRQVYYTF. The CDR3 DNA sequence: TGTGCCAGCAGTCTCCGACAGGTCTACTACACCTTC.

J is TRBJ1-2 and V is TRBV7-2; 7 bases match TRBD1. V shed 3 bases and J 8 bases; nucleotides not matched to a gene: 3. The CDR3 spans 12 residues. Germline V lookup: CDR1 SGHTA, CDR2 FQGNSA. The CDR3 region has the DNA TGTGCCAGCAGCTTTCCGGGACAGGGCTACACCTTC. Encoded protein: CASSFPGQGYTF.

The chain combines TRBV19 with TRBJ1-2; 7 nucleotides agree with TRBD1. The J segment lost 4 bases and the V segment lost 4 bases, leaving 9 bases of the junction unmatched. The CDR3 contains 15 residues. From germline, CDR1 is LNHDA and CDR2 SQIVND (reference sequence). The CDR3 reads CASSTSGTEIYGYTF. Written as DNA, the CDR3 is TGTGCCAGTAGTACCTCCGGGACAGAAATCTATGGCTACACCTTC.

This clone was observed once. The chain joins TRBV11-2 to TRBJ1-2, with D uncertain. The CDR3 totals 13 residues. Per the germline V gene, CDR1 is SGHAT and CDR2 is FQNNGV. Trimming left V 2 bases short and J 3 bases short, with 7 bases between. The CDR3 region has the DNA TGTGCCAGCAGCTTAAACAGCTACTATGGCTACACCTTC. The encoded protein is CASSLNSYYGYTF.

The chain has TRBV20-1 and TRBJ2-1; perhaps TRBD2 as D (7 bases). The germline V gene encodes CDR1 DFQATT and CDR2 SNEGSKA (reference sequence). The CDR3 loop spans 11 amino acids. V gave up 7 bases and J gave up 13 bases, with 17 bases separating them. The CDR3 coding sequence is TGCAGTGTCCGAGAGGGGGGGACCCAGTTCTTC. Protein sequence: CSVREGGTQFF.

This clone was counted only a few times. V and J are TRBV30 and TRBJ1-1; a possible D gene is TRBD1 (6 bases). V dropped 0 bases and J dropped 0 bases, with 11 bases sitting between them. Per germline, CDR1 GTSNPN and CDR2 SVGIG (reference sequence). The length of the CDR3 is 15 residues. As DNA, the CDR3 is TGTGCCTGGAGTGTAATCGGACAGATGAACACTGAAGCTTTCTTT. This translates into CAWSVIGQMNTEAFF.

The genes are TRBV19 and TRBJ1-4, with TRBD1 matching over 7 bases. Germline CDR1 and CDR2: LNHDA and SQIVND (reference sequence). V lost 4 bases and J lost 7; bases outside the gene matches: 9. The CDR3 runs to 15 residues. CDR3 in DNA: TGTGCCAGTAGTACCCAGACAGGGAACCCTGAAAAACTGTTTTTT. Translated, it gives CASSTQTGNPEKLFF.

The gene calls are TRBV30 and TRBJ1-5, with no clear D. Deletions cut 0 bases from V and 5 bases from J, with 8 bases between. Germline-derived CDR1 and CDR2 are GTSNPN and SVGIG (reference sequence). The CDR3 consists of 13 residues. The CDR3 nucleotides read TGTGCCTGGAGTGTATCACAATATCAGCCCCAGCATTTT. Translating gives CAWSVSQYQPQHF. The whole variable domain, filled in from reference TRBV30 and TRBJ1-5, reads SQTIHQWPATLVQPVGSPLSLECTVEGTSNPNLYWYRQAAGRGLQLLFYSVGIGQISSEVPQNLSASRPQDRQFILSSKKLLLSDSGFYLCAWSVSQYQPQHFGDGTRLSIL.

The rearrangement links TRBV20-1 to TRBJ1-2; D gene uncertain. Trimming took off 3 bases at V and 6 bases at J, with 14 bases between the two ends. CDR1 DFQATT and CDR2 SNEGSKA come from the germline V gene (reference sequence). CDR3 length equals 13 residues. The CDR3 DNA follows: TGCAGTGCTAGTGAACCGACTCTCGATGGCTACACCTTC. The encoded protein is CSASEPTLDGYTF.

The chain links TRBV5-8 to TRBJ2-3; D not certain. Germline V lookup: CDR1 SGHTS, CDR2 YDEGEE. This CDR3 is 14 amino acids long. V lost 0 bases, J lost 6 bases, and 11 bases lay in between. The CDR3 here is CASSLGHVGDTQYF. CDR3 nucleotide sequence: TGTGCCAGCAGCTTGGGACACGTTGGGGATACGCAGTATTTT.